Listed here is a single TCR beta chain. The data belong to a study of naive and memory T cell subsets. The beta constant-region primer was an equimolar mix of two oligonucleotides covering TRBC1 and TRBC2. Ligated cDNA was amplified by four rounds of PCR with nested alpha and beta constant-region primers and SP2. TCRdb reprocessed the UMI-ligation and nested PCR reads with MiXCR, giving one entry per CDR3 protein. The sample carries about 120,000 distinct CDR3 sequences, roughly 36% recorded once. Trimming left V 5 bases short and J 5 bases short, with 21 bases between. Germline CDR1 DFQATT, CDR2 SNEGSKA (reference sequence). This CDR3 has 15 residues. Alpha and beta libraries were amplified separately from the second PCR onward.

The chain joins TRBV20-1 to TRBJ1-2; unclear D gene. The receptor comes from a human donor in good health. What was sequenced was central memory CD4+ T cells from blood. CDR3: CSAARSGRHGYGYTF. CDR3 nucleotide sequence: TGCAGTGCTGCCCGGAGTGGGCGGCATGGGTATGGCTACACCTTC.